The next 22 T cell receptor beta chains were all read from a single sample in a study of beta chain features in type 1 diabetes. Expressed TCRB transcripts were sequenced because the isolated RNA had all been reverse transcribed beforehand. Only in-frame clones appear in the TCRdb table, and some are missing; sequencing was by immunoSEQ multiplex PCR. Found here are 130,000 to 150,000 clones, around 51% of them singletons; the top ten hold 0.35% to 0.45%. Sequencing was performed on Tregs from blood. These receptors came from a man in his late teens or twenties in good health.

This clone was found a few times. V is TRBV19 and J is TRBJ2-5; the D is unclear. Germline lookup yields CDR1 LNHDA and CDR2 SQIVND (reference sequence). The length of the CDR3 is 13 residues. The V gene lost 3 bases and the J gene lost 5 bases, with 10 bases spanning the gap. Here the CDR3 reads CASSIRGSETQYF. CDR3 DNA sequence: TGTGCCAGTAGTATTCGAGGATCGGAGACCCAGTACTTC. The whole variable domain, remainder taken from reference TRBV19 and TRBJ2-5, is DGGITQSPKYLFRKEGQNVTLSCEQNLNHDAMYWYRQDPGQGLRLIYYSQIVNDFQKGDIAEGYSVSREKKESFPLTVTSAQKNPTAFYLCASSIRGSETQYFGPGTRLLVL.

This clone was counted only a few times. This chain uses TRBV30 with TRBJ2-7; 8 nucleotides align to TRBD2. V lost 5 bases, J lost 1 base, and 1 base stayed unmatched. The CDR3 extends over 12 amino acids. Germline CDR1 is GTSNPN and CDR2 is SVGIG (reference sequence). CDR3 DNA: TGTGCCTGGGGACTAGCTTCCTACGAGCAGTACTTC. It encodes CAWGLASYEQYF. The variable domain in full, completed from reference TRBV30 and TRBJ2-7, reads SQTIHQWPATLVQPVGSPLSLECTVEGTSNPNLYWYRQAAGRGLQLLFYSVGIGQISSEVPQNLSASRPQDRQFILSSKKLLLSDSGFYLCAWGLASYEQYFGPGTRLTVT.

The table lists this clone with a few counts. The chain uses TRBV4-1 and TRBJ2-7; the D gene is possibly TRBD1 (6 bases). With 0 bases removed from V and 4 bases from J, the gap between germline ends came to 13 bases. Germline values: CDR1 MGHRA, CDR2 YSYEKL. The CDR3 contains 15 residues. This CDR3 is CASSQESQGWYEQYF. For the CDR3, the DNA is TGCGCCAGCAGCCAAGAGTCGCAGGGGTGGTACGAGCAGTACTTC.

The J gene is TRBJ2-7, the V gene TRBV5-1; TRBD1 might be the D (6 bases). V dropped 6 bases and J dropped 5 bases, with 18 bases sitting between them. The CDR3 sequence is 14 residues long. Germline V CDR1 and CDR2: SGHRS, YFSETQ. The CDR3 here is CASTARRGSDEQYF. The DNA for the CDR3 is TGCGCCAGCACCGCGCGAAGGGGGAGCGACGAGCAGTACTTC.

This clone has only a few counts. The gene calls are TRBV5-6 and TRBJ1-1; D might be TRBD1 (5 bases). This CDR3 has 13 amino acids. Trimming removed 3 bases at V and 1 base at J, with 7 bases between. Germline values: CDR1 SGHDT, CDR2 YYEEEE. The CDR3 region is CASSYGQNTEAFF. CDR3 DNA sequence: TGTGCCAGCAGCTATGGACAGAACACTGAAGCTTTCTTT.

This clone showed up just a few times. The J gene is TRBJ2-3, the V gene TRBV18, with D tentatively TRBD2 (6 bases). The CDR3 is 15 amino acids. The germline V gene encodes CDR1 KGHSH and CDR2 LQKENI. Trimming pared 6 bases from V and 1 base from J, leaving 14 bases between. Here the CDR3 DNA reads TGTGCCAGCTCCCCCCGGAGGGACCGCACAGATACGCAGTATTTT. Protein sequence: CASSPRRDRTDTQYF.

This clone has only a few counts. The chain combines TRBV19 with TRBJ1-2; perhaps TRBD1 as D (5 bases). Germline V CDR1 and CDR2: LNHDA, SQIVND (reference sequence). Between the trimmed V and J ends, which lost 7 bases and 4 bases, there was a span of 19 bases. The CDR3 is 15 amino acids. As DNA, the CDR3 is TGTGCCAGTACCGAAGTTGGGCGAGACAGCTATGGCTACACCTTC. This sequence encodes CASTEVGRDSYGYTF.

This rearrangement joins TRBV7-2 to TRBJ1-1; D is perhaps TRBD1 (5 bases). Germline-derived CDR1 and CDR2 are SGHTA and FQGNSA. This CDR3 has 15 amino acids. The V gene lost 5 bases and the J gene lost 4 bases, with 17 bases spanning the gap. CDR3 protein: CASSETQGVVTEAFF. Written as DNA, the CDR3 is TGTGCCAGCAGCGAGACCCAGGGTGTCGTCACTGAAGCTTTCTTT.

This clone was recorded a few times. In DNA form, the CDR3 reads TGTGCCAGCAGTTTAGCGGTCGGGGAGCTGTTTTTT. It codes for CASSLAVGELFF. The chain is built from TRBV27 and TRBJ2-2; D gene ambiguous. CDR1 is MNHEY, CDR2 SMNVEV, per germline (reference sequence). CDR3 length equals 12 residues. V lost 2 bases to trimming and J lost 7 bases, with 5 bases between them.

This sequence joins TRBV5-1 and TRBJ1-2, with TRBD1 identical over 9 bases. The CDR3 is 13 amino acids. The trim removed 5 bases at V and 3 bases at J, leaving 2 bases unmatched. Germline assignment: CDR1 SGHRS and CDR2 YFSETQ. The CDR3 DNA reads as TGCGCCAGCAGGGGACAGGGAGACTATGGCTACACCTTC. This translates into CASRGQGDYGYTF.

V and J are TRBV7-8 and TRBJ2-1, with 10 nucleotides matching TRBD2. In germline, CDR1 is SGHVS, CDR2 FQNEAQ. The CDR3 covers 17 residues. With V trimmed by 1 base and J by 8 bases, 11 bases remained unmatched. The CDR3 protein is CASSLGLAGVSMDEQFF. In DNA form, the CDR3 reads TGTGCCAGCAGCTTAGGGCTAGCGGGAGTGAGTATGGATGAGCAGTTCTTC.

This clone came up a few times. The CDR3 loop reads CASSLTGSLTEAFF. The CDR3, as DNA: TGTGCCAGTAGCCTGACAGGGTCGCTCACTGAAGCTTTCTTT. The chain is built from TRBV19 and TRBJ1-1; 7 nucleotides match TRBD1. Germline lookup yields CDR1 LNHDA and CDR2 SQIVND (reference sequence). The CDR3 length is 14 residues. V was pared by 6 bases and J by 4 bases, with 8 bases of the junction left unmatched.

The V call is TRBV30, the J call TRBJ1-6; 9 bases are shared with TRBD1. V shed 0 bases and J 10 bases; nucleotides not matched to a gene: 7. Germline V gives CDR1 GTSNPN, CDR2 SVGIG (reference sequence). This CDR3 has 15 amino acids. The CDR3 region is CAWSVGQGRRSPLHF. The CDR3 coding sequence is TGTGCCTGGAGTGTAGGACAGGGGAGGCGGTCACCCCTCCACTTT.

There are a few counts of this clone. The chain combines TRBV6-1 with TRBJ2-2; D is unresolved. Trimming cost V 7 bases and J 1 base, with 4 bases left between them. This CDR3 is built from 12 residues. Germline V CDR1 and CDR2: MNHNS, SASEGT. CDR3 bases: TGTGCCAGCACCGTGAACACCGGGGAGCTGTTTTTT. Translating gives CASTVNTGELFF.

The DNA of the CDR3 is TGTGCCAGTAGTATCTCTTTTGCGGGAGGAGACGAGCAGTACTTC. Translating it yields CASSISFAGGDEQYF. The chain joins TRBV19 to TRBJ2-7; 8 nucleotides line up with TRBD2. This CDR3 comprises 15 residues. The germline V gene encodes CDR1 LNHDA and CDR2 SQIVND (reference sequence). V lost 3 bases to trimming and J lost 5 bases; unmatched junction nucleotides: 9.

This clone was seen only a few times. This chain connects TRBV5-1 to TRBJ2-5, with TRBD1 identical over 9 bases. This CDR3 is built from 16 residues. Germline V gene lookup returns CDR1 SGHRS and CDR2 YFSETQ. Losses at the gene ends were 0 bases for V and 5 bases for J; bases not matched to a gene: 8. DNA for the CDR3: TGCGCCAGCAGCTTGGCAAGTTGGACAGGGGACGAGACCCAGTACTTC. Translating it yields CASSLASWTGDETQYF.

DNA of the CDR3: TGTGCCAGCAGGTTCGGAGGGACAGGGACCCTCTATGGCTACACCTTC. This encodes CASRFGGTGTLYGYTF. The chain links TRBV7-9 to TRBJ1-2, with 9 bases fitting TRBD1. The junction had 12 bases not matched to a gene; V was cut back by 6 bases and J by 4 bases. The CDR3 covers 16 residues. Per germline, CDR1 SEHNR and CDR2 FQNEAQ (reference sequence).

DNA of the CDR3: TGTGCCAGCTCACCACGCGGGGGGGCCCACGAGCAGTACTTC. Its protein product is CASSPRGGAHEQYF. This chain joins TRBV18 and TRBJ2-7; 9 bases agree with TRBD2. The junction had 3 bases not matched to a gene; V was cut back by 1 base and J by 5 bases. Germline CDR1 and CDR2: KGHSH and LQKENI. This CDR3 has 14 residues.

This clone was observed a handful of times. The rearrangement uses TRBV7-8 and TRBJ2-2; D not certain. Germline CDR1 reads SGHVS; CDR2 reads FQNEAQ. V was clipped by 4 bases and J by 3 bases, with 9 bases between them. CDR3 length equals 14 residues. The CDR3 loop is CASSSYQDTGELFF. In nucleotides, the CDR3 is TGTGCCAGCAGCTCCTACCAGGACACCGGGGAGCTGTTTTTT.

This chain uses TRBV10-3 with TRBJ2-2, with 11 bases aligning to TRBD2. Germline trimming cut 6 bases from V and 5 bases from J; bases unmatched to any gene: 5. The length of the CDR3 is 15 residues. CDR1 ENHRY and CDR2 SYGVKD come from the germline V gene. CDR3 in amino acids: CAISYSGGGTGELFF. CDR3 nucleotide sequence: TGTGCCATCAGCTATAGCGGGGGGGGGACCGGGGAGCTGTTTTTT.

This clone has just a few counts. This rearrangement joins TRBV7-3 to TRBJ2-7; a weak D match, TRBD1 (6 bases). The germline V gene has CDR1 SGHTA and CDR2 FQGTGA. The CDR3 sequence is 15 residues long. V shed 1 base and J shed 3 bases, with 13 bases lying between them. The CDR3 reads CASSLSSSGHYEQYF. The CDR3 region has the DNA TGTGCCAGCAGCTTAAGTTCGTCGGGACACTACGAGCAGTACTTC.

The chain is built from TRBV18 and TRBJ1-1; 8 bases line up with TRBD1. Germline V gives CDR1 KGHSH, CDR2 LQKENI. The CDR3 sequence is 13 residues long. Trimming at V came to 1 base and at J to 6 bases, leaving 1 base not matched to a gene. CDR3 DNA sequence: TGTGCCAGCTCACCACGACAGGGGTCTGAAGCTTTCTTT. Protein product: CASSPRQGSEAFF.